The 27 T cell receptor beta chains in this list originate from one sample, sequenced in a study of T cells in Graves' hyperthyroidism and ophthalmopathy. Amplification yielded TCR beta CDR3 regions, with RNA transcripts as the source. Using the HTBI primer set, a first-round RT-PCR was run on the TCR CDR3. TCRdb re-derived calls from the multiplex PCR reads in MiXCR, one entry per CDR3 protein. The table has around 570,000 distinct CDR3 sequences, less than 20% seen once. The sample taken for sequencing was blood. These TCRs come from a man between 35 and 55 years old with Graves' ophthalmopathy.

This clonotype occurred a few times. The gene calls are TRBV30 and TRBJ2-5; D possibly corresponds to TRBD1 (6 bases). Trimming removed 5 bases at V and 2 bases at J, with 18 bases between. The CDR3 loop spans 15 amino acids. Per germline, CDR1 GTSNPN and CDR2 SVGIG (reference sequence). The CDR3 loop is CAWCPGTNFQETQYF. The CDR3 DNA reads TGTGCCTGGTGCCCCGGGACAAACTTTCAAGAGACCCAGTACTTC.

This clonotype was seen only a few times. The chain links TRBV20-1 to TRBJ1-5, with TRBD1 identical over 7 bases. Germline CDR1 is DFQATT and CDR2 is SNEGSKA (reference sequence). The trim removed 3 bases at V and 5 bases at J, leaving 10 bases unmatched. This CDR3 spans 15 amino acids. CDR3 DNA sequence: TGCAGTGCTAGTAAACAGGGGAGGGGGGATCAGCCCCAGCATTTT. Translating it yields CSASKQGRGDQPQHF.

This clonotype was counted many times. The V and J genes are TRBV6-1 and TRBJ2-6; 7 bases are a match to TRBD1. Trimming at V came to 6 bases and at J to 0 bases, leaving 2 bases not matched to a gene. The CDR3 is made up of 15 amino acids. CDR1 is MNHNS and CDR2 is SASEGT in the germline V gene. The CDR3 is CASRDRNSGANVLTF. The CDR3 DNA is TGTGCCAGCAGGGACAGGAACTCTGGGGCCAACGTCCTGACTTTC.

The chain is built from TRBV5-6 and TRBJ2-1; D is uncertain. Germline lookup yields CDR1 SGHDT and CDR2 YYEEEE. This CDR3 contains 11 residues. The ends were cut back, 1 base at V and 9 bases at J, with 5 bases in the middle. DNA of the CDR3: TGTGCCAGCAGCTTGTATGGTGAGCAGTTCTTC. Translating gives CASSLYGEQFF.

The chain combines TRBV15 with TRBJ2-5, with TRBD2 identical over 13 bases. The ends lost 5 bases at V and 4 bases at J; junction bases unmatched: 4. This CDR3 is built from 15 residues. Germline CDR1 LNHNV, CDR2 YYDKDF (reference sequence). CDR3 sequence: CATSGGLAGAETQYF. Here the CDR3 DNA reads TGTGCCACCAGCGGTGGACTAGCGGGGGCAGAGACCCAGTACTTC.

At least ten counts were recorded for this clonotype. The rearrangement uses TRBV7-2 and TRBJ1-1; D is unclear. The ends were cut back, 5 bases at V and 2 bases at J, with 9 bases in the middle. CDR1 and CDR2 (germline): SGHTA, FQGNSA. The CDR3 loop spans 13 amino acids. The CDR3 bases are TGTGCCAGCAGCGCTCACTTAAACACTGAAGCTTTCTTT. Translating it yields CASSAHLNTEAFF.

This clonotype was counted many times. V usage is TRBV27 and J usage is TRBJ2-1; 7 bases align to TRBD2. Germline values: CDR1 MNHEY, CDR2 SMNVEV (reference sequence). The CDR3 extends over 14 amino acids. V shed 3 bases and J 3 bases; nucleotides not matched to a gene: 2. The CDR3 sequence: CASSFGTNYNEQFF. Written as DNA, the CDR3 is TGTGCCAGCAGTTTCGGGACTAACTACAATGAGCAGTTCTTC.

This clonotype was seen repeatedly, ten times or more. The V gene is TRBV6-1, the J gene TRBJ2-6, with D possibly being TRBD2 (5 bases). Germline CDR1 reads MNHNS; CDR2 reads SASEGT. The CDR3 loop spans 14 amino acids. Deletions cut 8 bases from V and 3 bases from J, with 11 bases between. The DNA for the CDR3 is TGTGCCAGCGATCCGGGATTTGGGGCCAACGTCCTGACTTTC. Protein sequence: CASDPGFGANVLTF.

This clonotype was seen many times. The chain uses TRBV20-1 and TRBJ2-5; no clear D gene. Looked up from germline, CDR1 is DFQATT and CDR2 is SNEGSKA (reference sequence). The CDR3 has 11 amino acids. V was cut by 6 bases and J by 2 bases, with 7 bases left in between. The CDR3 reads CSAGDQETQYF. DNA for the CDR3: TGCAGTGCCGGCGATCAAGAGACCCAGTACTTC.

This clonotype was detected ten times or more. The V call is TRBV12-3 or TRBV12-4, the J call TRBJ2-3; D gene unclear. V lost 3 bases to trimming and J lost 2 bases, with 9 bases between them. CDR3 size: 14 residues. In DNA, the CDR3 is TGTGCCAGCAGTTTGCGCTCGACCACAGATACGCAGTATTTT. It translates to CASSLRSTTDTQYF.

This clonotype was detected ten times or more. The chain recombines TRBV12-3 or TRBV12-4 with TRBJ2-3, with D maybe TRBD2 (6 bases). The CDR3 consists of 16 residues. Trimming took 9 bases from V and 0 from J, leaving 19 bases between them. The CDR3 loop reads CARATERGSSTDTQYF. As DNA, the CDR3 is TGTGCCAGGGCAACTGAACGGGGGTCTAGCACAGATACGCAGTATTTT.

This clonotype appeared many times. Here the CDR3 reads CSATVSGTGYSEQYF. The CDR3 region has the DNA TGCAGTGCTACGGTTTCCGGGACAGGTTATTCCGAGCAGTACTTC. V usage is TRBV20-1 and J usage is TRBJ2-7, with TRBD1 matching over 8 bases. Germline values: CDR1 DFQATT, CDR2 SNEGSKA (reference sequence). The J segment lost 6 bases and the V segment lost 4 bases, leaving 14 bases of the junction unmatched. This CDR3 spans 15 amino acids.

This clonotype was counted many times. The chain carries TRBV20-1 and TRBJ2-1; 10 nucleotides align to TRBD2. Trimming removed 3 bases from V and 9 bases from J; junction bases left unmatched: 8. Per the germline V gene, CDR1 is DFQATT and CDR2 is SNEGSKA (reference sequence). The CDR3 totals 14 residues. The CDR3 loop reads CSASQLAGVGEQFF. The CDR3 DNA reads as TGCAGTGCTAGTCAGCTAGCGGGAGTTGGTGAGCAGTTCTTC.

As for this clonotype: A much bigger clone sits one base away, suggesting this may be a read error. This rearrangement joins TRBV7-2 to TRBJ2-1, with TRBD2 matching 8 bases. The CDR3 runs to 19 residues. Per the germline V gene, CDR1 is SGHTA and CDR2 is FQGNSA. The chain's CDR3 is CASSTRTSQILNSYNEQSF. The CDR3 DNA reads as TGTGCCAGCAGCACCCGGACTAGCCAAATATTAAACTCCTACAATGAGCAGTCCTTC.

This clonotype was recorded a few times. The chain employs TRBV15 and TRBJ1-2, with TRBD1 as a possible D gene (5 bases). V was clipped by 2 bases and J by 0 bases, with 10 bases between them. CDR1 and CDR2 from the germline V gene are LNHNV and YYDKDF (reference sequence). The CDR3 length is 15 residues. The CDR3 DNA reads as TGTGCCACCAGCAGAAGGGGTCTGCCTAACTATGGCTACACCTTC. It translates to CATSRRGLPNYGYTF.

The rearrangement links TRBV3-1 to TRBJ2-1, with 8 nucleotides matching TRBD2. The J segment lost 4 bases and the V segment lost 1 base, leaving 6 bases of the junction unmatched. The germline CDR1 and CDR2 sequences are LGHDT and YNNKEL (reference sequence). The CDR3 covers 16 residues. The CDR3 nucleotides read TGTGCCAGCAGCCAAGGCGTAACGGGAGGGTACAATGAGCAGTTCTTC. Amino acid sequence: CASSQGVTGGYNEQFF.

This clonotype was observed many times. The chain links TRBV11-2 to TRBJ2-2, with D perhaps matching TRBD1 (6 bases). The germline CDR1 and CDR2 sequences are SGHAT and FQNNGV. There are 15 residues in the CDR3. V lost 6 bases and J 3 bases, leaving 14 bases between the germline ends. CDR3 in DNA: TGTGCCAGCAGGGACCACAGGGTCGACACCGGGGAGCTGTTTTTT. It encodes CASRDHRVDTGELFF.

This clonotype was recorded many times. The V and J genes are TRBV20-1 and TRBJ1-1; D remains unclear. V gave up 3 bases and J gave up 2 bases, with 7 bases separating them. Germline values: CDR1 DFQATT, CDR2 SNEGSKA (reference sequence). The length of the CDR3 is 12 residues. The CDR3 reads CSARRSNTEAFF. The CDR3 nucleotides are TGCAGTGCTAGGCGCAGCAACACTGAAGCTTTCTTT.

The rearrangement joins TRBV9 to TRBJ2-5; maybe TRBD1 (6 bases). The V end lost 3 bases, the J end lost 2 bases, and 8 bases lay between the germline ends. The CDR3 consists of 13 residues. CDR1 is SGDLS, CDR2 YYNGEE, per germline. The CDR3 DNA sequence: TGTGCCAGCAGCGCCAGGGGTCAAGAGACCCAGTACTTC. It encodes CASSARGQETQYF.

The chain links TRBV6-1 to TRBJ2-3; 12 nucleotides align to TRBD2. The germline V gene encodes CDR1 MNHNS and CDR2 SASEGT. The junction had 14 bases not matched to a gene; V was cut back by 8 bases and J by 8 bases. The CDR3 loop spans 16 amino acids. CDR3 DNA sequence: TGTGCCAGCTCTAGCGGGGGGGCCGGGGAGGCAGGTACGCAGTATTTT. Protein product: CASSSGGAGEAGTQYF.

This clonotype was counted once. One end of the junction varies from germline; a read error may be responsible. CDR3 nucleotides: TGCGCCAGCAGCCAAGGGACAGGGGGCTTCGGCACAGATACGCAGTATTTT. Amino acids: CASSQGTGGFGTDTQYF. The chain is built from TRBV7-3 and TRBJ2-3; 12 nucleotides align to TRBD1. The germline CDR1 and CDR2 sequences are SGHTA and FQGTGA. The length of the CDR3 is 17 residues.

This clonotype occurred many times. The chain combines TRBV7-6 with TRBJ2-2; TRBD2 might be the D (5 bases). The CDR3 is 14 amino acids. CDR1 is SGHVS and CDR2 is FNYEAQ in the germline V gene. V lost 5 bases to trimming and J lost 7 bases, with 14 bases between them. The CDR3 sequence: CASSPSPSNGELFF. DNA of the CDR3: TGTGCCAGCAGCCCAAGCCCTAGCAACGGGGAGCTGTTTTTT.

The rearrangement joins TRBV5-5 to TRBJ1-5, with 11 bases aligning to TRBD1. The CDR3 spans 16 residues. Germline trimming cut 4 bases from V and 1 base from J; bases unmatched to any gene: 4. CDR1 and CDR2 from the germline V gene are SGHKS and YYEKEE (reference sequence). CDR3 DNA: TGTGCCAGCAGCCCAGGGGACAGGGGGAGCAATCAGCCCCAGCATTTT. It translates to CASSPGDRGSNQPQHF.

The V call is TRBV5-6, the J call TRBJ2-2, with a weak D call TRBD1 (5 bases). Per germline, CDR1 SGHDT and CDR2 YYEEEE. Deletions cut 6 bases from V and 5 bases from J, with 11 bases between. The CDR3 spans 13 residues. CDR3 bases: TGTGCCAGCACGTTTAAGGGGACCGGGGAGCTGTTTTTT. Translated, it gives CASTFKGTGELFF. Based on the CDR3 plus reference TRBV5-6 and TRBJ2-2, the full variable domain is DAGVTQSPTHLIKTRGQQVTLRCSPKSGHDTVSWYQQALGQGPQFIFQYYEEEERQRGNFPDRFSGHQFPNYSSELNVNALLLGDSALYLCASTFKGTGELFFGEGSRLTVL.

This sequence joins TRBV6-2 or TRBV6-3 and TRBJ2-3; D perhaps matches TRBD2 (7 bases). Germline V gene data show CDR1 as MNHEY and CDR2 as SVGEGT. The CDR3 runs to 17 residues. V dropped 6 bases and J dropped 2 bases, with 21 bases sitting between them. CDR3 in amino acids: CASSFMGGGGPTDTQYF. CDR3 DNA: TGTGCCAGCAGCTTTATGGGGGGGGGGGGGCCCACAGATACGCAGTATTTT.

This clonotype was observed at least ten times. The gene calls are TRBV28 and TRBJ2-7, with D tentatively TRBD2 (6 bases). V lost 6 bases, J lost 0 bases, and 15 bases lay in between. The CDR3 is 15 amino acids. Germline V CDR1 and CDR2: MDHEN, SYDVKM. CDR3 in DNA: TGTGCCAGCAGCCCGGTACGGGACTCCTCCTACGAGCAGTACTTC. It yields the protein CASSPVRDSSYEQYF.

This clonotype came up a few times. The CDR3 sequence is CASSQTVNDQPQHF. The CDR3 coding sequence is TGTGCCAGCAGCCAGACAGTAAATGATCAGCCCCAGCATTTT. This sequence joins TRBV7-2 and TRBJ1-5, with a weak D call TRBD1 (5 bases). Germline V gene lookup returns CDR1 SGHTA and CDR2 FQGNSA. V lost 5 bases and J lost 5, with 13 bases in between. This CDR3 contains 14 residues.